This paragraph covers one T cell receptor beta chain sequence. Original handling: It was from reference gene primer amplification that nucleated cell counts were estimated. Here immunoSEQ multiplex PCR was the method, and the copy in TCRdb shows in-frame clones only, minus some. V and J calls and clone size are copied from that table; D and trimming were computed from the DNA. The repertoire consists of 150,000 to 200,000 clones, with 90% to 95% occurring once and the leading ten covering approximately 4.6%. These data are taken from a study of blood T cell repertoires in COVID-19. In the study overall: The samples span acute and convalescent COVID-19 from the United States, Italy and Spain. T cells, B-cell-depleted T cells, or PBMCs provided the cDNA or gDNA that served as material.

The CDR3 is 15 amino acids. Germline V gene lookup returns CDR1 SEHNR and CDR2 FQNEAQ (reference sequence). Trimming removed 0 bases from V and 7 bases from J; junction bases left unmatched: 7. The chain links TRBV7-9 to TRBJ2-7, with TRBD2 matching over 9 bases. This TCR derives from a woman in her forties or fifties with acute or convalescent COVID-19. Sequencing input: peripheral blood. The CDR3, as DNA: TGTGCCAGCAGCTTAGCAGGACTAGCGATGGGTGAGCAGTACTTC. Translation: CASSLAGLAMGEQYF.